What follows are 24 T cell receptor beta chains derived from one specimen sequenced in a study of blood T cell repertoires in COVID-19. Clones were sequenced by immunoSEQ multiplex PCR, and TCRdb holds only the in-frame ones, with some missing. The sample has approximately 94,000 clones; 91% are singletons. The specimen was peripheral blood. Receptors originate from a man aged 50-59 years with active COVID-19.

The chain joins TRBV7-2 to TRBJ2-2; 12 nucleotides align to TRBD2. This CDR3 has 16 amino acids. Trimming cost V 8 bases and J 6 bases; bases outside gene matches: 10. Germline V gene sequence: CDR1 SGHTA, CDR2 FQGNSA. CDR3: CASSGTSGFYSGELFF. CDR3 nucleotides: TGTGCCAGCTCCGGGACTAGCGGGTTTTATTCCGGGGAGCTGTTTTTT.

This rearrangement joins TRBV6-5 to TRBJ1-2; D is unclear. Per the germline V gene, CDR1 is MNHEY and CDR2 is SVGAGI. The CDR3 is made up of 13 amino acids. Trimming cost V 6 bases and J 8 bases, with 16 bases left between them. CDR3 region: CASRPKGEGGYTF. CDR3 nucleotides: TGTGCCAGCAGGCCCAAGGGAGAAGGCGGCTACACCTTC.

V is TRBV5-1 and J is TRBJ1-2; 9 positions agree with TRBD1. Germline lookup yields CDR1 SGHRS and CDR2 YFSETQ. The CDR3 has 14 amino acids. Germline trimming cut 4 bases from V and 5 bases from J; bases unmatched to any gene: 6. The CDR3 protein is CASSTRQGGYGYTF. The CDR3 nucleotides read TGCGCCAGCAGCACCAGACAGGGGGGGTATGGCTACACCTTC.

The V call is TRBV9, the J call TRBJ2-7, with D perhaps matching TRBD2 (7 bases). The CDR3 loop spans 16 amino acids. CDR1 and CDR2 (germline): SGDLS, YYNGEE. With 3 bases removed from V and 2 bases from J, the gap between germline ends came to 18 bases. The CDR3 coding sequence is TGTGCCAGCAGCGAGGGGGGGACGGCCGGAACCTACGAGCAGTACTTC. This gives the protein CASSEGGTAGTYEQYF.

V and J are TRBV2 and TRBJ2-3, with D perhaps matching TRBD2 (6 bases). The V gene lost 4 bases and the J gene lost 6 bases, with 26 bases spanning the gap. Per the germline V gene, CDR1 is SNHLY and CDR2 is FYNNEI. The CDR3 sequence is 18 residues long. Here the CDR3 reads CASSALPKPITGRDTQYF. The DNA for the CDR3 is TGTGCCAGCAGTGCACTTCCTAAGCCCATTACTGGGAGGGATACGCAGTATTTT. Combining the CDR3 with reference TRBV2 and TRBJ2-3 gives the whole variable domain EPEVTQTPSHQVTQMGQEVILRCVPISNHLYFYWYRQILGQKVEFLVSFYNNEISEKSEIFDDQFSVERPDGSNFTLKIRSTKLEDSAMYFCASSALPKPITGRDTQYFGPGTRLTVL.

The genes are TRBV5-1 and TRBJ2-3, with 8 bases identical to TRBD2. The germline gives CDR1 SGHRS, CDR2 YFSETQ. This CDR3 contains 15 residues. The V gene end was trimmed by 2 bases and the J gene end by 2 bases; junction bases not matched to a gene: 4. CDR3 protein: CASSFRGGHTDTQYF. The DNA of the CDR3 is TGCGCCAGCAGCTTCCGGGGGGGCCACACAGATACGCAGTATTTT.

This clone was seen more than once but under ten times. The genes are TRBV7-8 and TRBJ2-3; 8 positions match TRBD2. V dropped 2 bases and J dropped 6; count of bases not matched to a gene: 7. CDR3 size: 15 residues. Germline V CDR1 and CDR2: SGHVS, FQNEAQ. CDR3 region: CASSLYVTSADTQYF. Here the CDR3 DNA reads TGTGCCAGCAGCTTATACGTGACTAGCGCGGATACGCAGTATTTT.

The chain couples TRBV27 to TRBJ2-3, with D maybe TRBD2 (6 bases). CDR3 length: 15 amino acids. Germline V gene data show CDR1 as MNHEY and CDR2 as SMNVEV (reference sequence). Trimming removed 3 bases from V and 8 bases from J, with 18 bases in between. The CDR3 DNA is TGTGCCAGCAGTTTGCGCCGGGACTCCCTTGGTACGCAGTATTTT. It is translated as CASSLRRDSLGTQYF.

V gene TRBV6-6 combines with J gene TRBJ1-2, with TRBD1 identical over 7 bases. The germline CDR1 and CDR2 sequences are MNHNY and SVGAGI (reference sequence). The CDR3 length is 12 residues. Trimming took 5 bases from V and 7 from J; bases not matched to a gene: 4. CDR3 coding DNA: TGTGCCAGCAGTCAAGGACAGGCTGGCTACACCTTC. It translates to CASSQGQAGYTF.

The chain couples TRBV9 to TRBJ1-5, with D unclear. The V end lost 0 bases, the J end lost 6 bases, and 10 bases lay between the germline ends. CDR3 length equals 14 residues. CDR1 and CDR2 from the germline V gene are SGDLS and YYNGEE. CDR3 DNA sequence: TGTGCCAGCAGCGTAGGGGCCGAGGGTCAGCCCCAGCATTTT. Its translation is CASSVGAEGQPQHF.

The chain employs TRBV12-3 or TRBV12-4 and TRBJ1-5, with 7 bases aligning to TRBD1. The CDR3 length is 13 residues. V lost 5 bases to trimming and J lost 4 bases; unmatched junction nucleotides: 2. This chain's CDR3 is CASSRDRNQPQHF. The CDR3 nucleotides read TGTGCCAGCAGTAGGGACAGAAATCAGCCCCAGCATTTT.

The chain links TRBV4-1 to TRBJ2-2; D ambiguous. CDR3 length: 14 amino acids. The V and J ends lost 2 bases and 3 bases respectively, with 7 bases between them. Germline CDR1 is MGHRA and CDR2 is YSYEKL. CDR3 nucleotide sequence: TGCGCCAGCAGCCAACCACAACACACCGGGGAGCTGTTTTTT. This codes for CASSQPQHTGELFF.

This clone occurred a few times. The gene calls are TRBV18 and TRBJ2-1; no reliable D call. The CDR3 is made up of 18 amino acids. V lost 0 bases to trimming and J lost 0 bases, with 15 bases between them. Looked up from germline, CDR1 is KGHSH and CDR2 is LQKENI. This CDR3 is CASSPPLFSESSYNEQFF. The CDR3, as DNA: TGTGCCAGCTCACCACCCCTTTTCAGCGAAAGCTCCTACAATGAGCAGTTCTTC.

This chain connects TRBV7-9 to TRBJ1-2; D unclear. Germline V gene sequence: CDR1 SEHNR, CDR2 FQNEAQ (reference sequence). The CDR3 is 13 residues long. Trimming left V 1 base short and J 2 bases short, with 5 bases between. CDR3 nucleotides: TGTGCCAGCAGCTTAGGTCAAAACTATGGCTACACCTTC. This codes for CASSLGQNYGYTF.

The chain has TRBV19 and TRBJ2-1, with TRBD1 as a possible D gene (5 bases). The CDR3 runs 16 residues. Trimming shortened V by 5 bases and J by 0 bases, and 14 bases separated the two germline ends. From germline, CDR1 is LNHDA and CDR2 SQIVND (reference sequence). For the CDR3, the DNA is TGTGCCAGTAGTCCGACAGAGGTAAGCTCCTACAATGAGCAGTTCTTC. This translates into CASSPTEVSSYNEQFF.

The chain recombines TRBV5-4 with TRBJ2-2, with D perhaps TRBD1 (6 bases). Germline loops: CDR1 SGHNT, CDR2 YYREEE (reference sequence). The CDR3 contains 14 residues. Trimming stripped 0 bases from V and 6 bases from J, with 9 bases between. The CDR3 loop is CASSLEGVAGELFF. The CDR3 bases are TGTGCCAGCAGCTTGGAGGGGGTGGCCGGGGAGCTGTTTTTT. Together with reference TRBV5-4 and TRBJ2-2, the CDR3 gives the full variable domain: ETGVTQSPTHLIKTRGQQVTLRCSSQSGHNTVSWYQQALGQGPQFIFQYYREEENGRGNFPPRFSGLQFPNYSSELNVNALELDDSALYLCASSLEGVAGELFFGEGSRLTVL.

V and J are TRBV12-2 and TRBJ1-6; the DNA was not used to check the table's D call, TRBD1. TRBV12-2 is deemed a pseudogene. This CDR3 has 16 amino acids. In DNA, the CDR3 is TGTGCAAGTCGCCTAGGCAGGGACAGCCTTTTGTCACCCCTCCACTTT. As protein: CASRLGRDSLLSPLHF.

The chain uses TRBV6-5 and TRBJ1-5, with TRBD1 matching 10 bases. The CDR3 is 15 amino acids. The germline V gene encodes CDR1 MNHEY and CDR2 SVGAGI. The ends lost 6 bases at V and 7 bases at J; junction bases unmatched: 9. Written as DNA, the CDR3 is TGTGCCAGCAGACAGCGGACAGGGGGGAACCAGCCCCAGCATTTT. Protein: CASRQRTGGNQPQHF.

V gene TRBV30 combines with J gene TRBJ1-1, with 8 bases fitting TRBD1. The length of the CDR3 is 16 residues. V trimming: 1 base; J trimming: 0 bases; junction bases outside the gene matches: 7. Germline CDR1 reads GTSNPN; CDR2 reads SVGIG (reference sequence). DNA of the CDR3: TGTGCCTGGAGTGGCGGGACAGGCGTCATGAACACTGAAGCTTTCTTT. Translating gives CAWSGGTGVMNTEAFF.

The chain joins TRBV6-1 to TRBJ2-3; 8 bases map to TRBD1. V was clipped by 4 bases and J by 0 bases; unmatched bases: 6. CDR1 and CDR2 (germline): MNHNS, SASEGT. The CDR3 loop spans 16 amino acids. CDR3 sequence reads: CASSADRGRSTDTQYF. Written as DNA, the CDR3 is TGTGCCAGCAGTGCCGACAGGGGCCGAAGCACAGATACGCAGTATTTT.

The genes are TRBV5-1 and TRBJ2-3; 8 positions match TRBD1. Germline trimming cut 0 bases from V and 4 bases from J; bases unmatched to any gene: 4. The CDR3 spans 15 residues. Looked up from germline, CDR1 is SGHRS and CDR2 is YFSETQ. In DNA form, the CDR3 reads TGCGCCAGCAGCTTGGGACAGGGGTTCCCAGATACGCAGTATTTT. It encodes CASSLGQGFPDTQYF.

The table lists this clone with a few counts. This chain connects TRBV30 to TRBJ1-5, with D unclear. The CDR3 is 13 amino acids. In germline, CDR1 is GTSNPN, CDR2 SVGIG (reference sequence). Trimming stripped 0 bases from V and 4 bases from J, with 7 bases between. The DNA of the CDR3 is TGTGCCTGGAGTGTACACAGTAATCAGCCCCAGCATTTT. It codes for CAWSVHSNQPQHF.

This rearrangement joins TRBV11-3 to TRBJ2-1, with D tentatively TRBD2 (6 bases). The CDR3 sequence is 15 residues long. The V and J ends lost 0 bases and 5 bases respectively, with 11 bases between them. Germline V lookup: CDR1 SGHNT, CDR2 YENEEA. The CDR3 DNA is TGTGCCAGCAGCTTAGATCCGGGACTGGACAATGAGCAGTTCTTC. As protein: CASSLDPGLDNEQFF.

The chain links TRBV10-3 to TRBJ1-1; 8 positions match TRBD1. Unmatched junction bases numbered 4, after V lost 6 bases and J lost 1 base. The CDR3 spans 14 residues. The germline gives CDR1 ENHRY, CDR2 SYGVKD. The CDR3 reads CAIRGQEKNTEAFF. The CDR3 DNA follows: TGTGCCATCAGGGGACAGGAAAAGAACACTGAAGCTTTCTTT.